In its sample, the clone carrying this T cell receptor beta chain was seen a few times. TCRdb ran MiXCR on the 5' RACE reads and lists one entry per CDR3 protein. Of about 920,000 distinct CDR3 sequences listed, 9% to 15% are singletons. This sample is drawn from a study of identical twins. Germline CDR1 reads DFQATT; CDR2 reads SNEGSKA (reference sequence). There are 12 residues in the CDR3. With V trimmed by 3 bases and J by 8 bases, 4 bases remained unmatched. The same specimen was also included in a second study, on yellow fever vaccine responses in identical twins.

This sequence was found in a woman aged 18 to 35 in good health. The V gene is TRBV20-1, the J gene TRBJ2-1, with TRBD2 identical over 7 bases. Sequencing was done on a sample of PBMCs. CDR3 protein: CSASRAGDEQFF. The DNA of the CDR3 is TGCAGTGCTAGTAGGGCGGGAGATGAGCAGTTCTTC.